A single TCR beta chain is shown here with its context. What it binds is not known. This entry belongs to a study of T cell responses to AZD1222 COVID-19 vaccine. Study-wide points: Just a handful of people given AZD1222 tested seropositive at baseline. Repertoire sampling happened only post peak T cell response.

Germline CDR1 LGHDT, CDR2 YNNKEL (reference sequence). This CDR3 has 14 residues. The ends were cut back, 2 bases at V and 2 bases at J, with 9 bases in the middle. This table comes from immunoSEQ multiplex PCR, and its TCRdb copy is limited to in-frame clones, with some not included. The sample holds 150,000 to 200,000 clones, around 90% seen once. This sequence was found in an adult in good health. Specimen: peripheral blood, collected on day 0 of AZD1222 vaccination. The J gene is TRBJ1-1, the V gene TRBV3-1 (or the pseudogene TRBV3-2); a weak D match, TRBD1 (6 bases). Here the CDR3 reads CASSQLQGNTEAFF. For the CDR3, the DNA is TGTGCCAGCAGCCAACTACAGGGTAACACTGAAGCTTTCTTT.